Listed below are T cell receptor beta chains from one sample, sequenced in a study of cytomegalovirus exposure and HLA in healthy donors. TCRdb's table, derived via immunoSEQ multiplex PCR, lists solely in-frame clones and lacks some. The sample yields roughly 54,000 clones, of which the top ten take up 9% to 15%. The sequencing sample was made of PBMCs. The receptors were sampled from a woman in her twenties or thirties in good health and CMV-seropositive. CDR3s include the opening cysteine and the closing phenylalanine or tryptophan. A D gene is named only where the DNA matches it firmly.

J gene: TRBJ1-4; D gene: -; V gene: TRBV27; CDR3 DNA: TGTGCCAGCAGACCCGACAGCGCCTTTGAAAAACTGTTTTTT; CDR3 protein: CASRPDSAFEKLFF
J gene: TRBJ1-3; D gene: -; V gene: TRBV30; CDR3 DNA: TGTGCCTGGAGTGTGGGGGGGGGTGGAAACACCATATATTTT; CDR3 protein: CAWSVGGGGNTIYF
J gene: TRBJ2-5; D gene: -; V gene: TRBV28; CDR3 DNA: TGTGCCAGCAGTCGGATGACTCACCAAGAGACCCAGTACTTC; CDR3 protein: CASSRMTHQETQYF
J gene: TRBJ1-1; D gene: TRBD1; V gene: TRBV5-1; CDR3 DNA: TGCGCCAGCAGCTCATTTCAGGGGGGCACTGAAGCTTTCTTT; CDR3 protein: CASSSFQGGTEAFF
J gene: TRBJ1-1; D gene: TRBD1; V gene: TRBV11-2; CDR3 DNA: TGTGCCAGCAGCGGAGGAGTGGGACAGGGGGTCCCGAACACTGAAGCTTTCTTT; CDR3 protein: CASSGGVGQGVPNTEAFF
J gene: TRBJ2-5; D gene: TRBD2; V gene: TRBV19; CDR3 DNA: TGTGCCAGTAACAGCGGGAGGGCCGAAGAGACCCAGTACTTC; CDR3 protein: CASNSGRAEETQYF
J gene: TRBJ2-7; D gene: TRBD1; V gene: TRBV7-9; CDR3 DNA: TGTGCCAGCAGCTTAGTCGGACAGGGTCCCTACGAGCAGTACTTC; CDR3 protein: CASSLVGQGPYEQYF
J gene: TRBJ1-6; D gene: -; V gene: TRBV30; CDR3 DNA: TGTGCCTGGAGTGTACTCGAGAGCTCCTATAATTCACCCCTCCACTTT; CDR3 protein: CAWSVLESSYNSPLHF
J gene: TRBJ2-7; D gene: TRBD2; V gene: TRBV19; CDR3 DNA: TGTGCCAGTGGTTACGGGAGGCGGGATAGCGAGCAGTACTTC; CDR3 protein: CASGYGRRDSEQYF
J gene: TRBJ2-2; D gene: -; V gene: TRBV9; CDR3 DNA: TGTGCCAGCAGCGTTAGCGGCGCGAACACCGGGGAGCTGTTTTTT; CDR3 protein: CASSVSGANTGELFF
J gene: TRBJ1-6; D gene: TRBD1; V gene: TRBV9; CDR3 DNA: TGTGCCAGCAGCACCGCCGGGACAGGGAATTCACCCCTCCACTTT; CDR3 protein: CASSTAGTGNSPLHF
J gene: TRBJ2-5; D gene: -; V gene: TRBV4-2; CDR3 DNA: TGTGCCAGCAGCCAAAGGGTGGGGGGAGGCGGCGTGGAGACCCAGTACTTC; CDR3 protein: CASSQRVGGGGVETQYF
J gene: TRBJ1-3; D gene: -; V gene: TRBV4-2; CDR3 DNA: TGTGCCAGCAGCCCGAGCTCTGGAAACACCATATATTTT; CDR3 protein: CASSPSSGNTIYF
J gene: TRBJ1-2; D gene: TRBD1; V gene: TRBV4-1; CDR3 DNA: TGCGCCAGCAGCCCGCGGGACAGACAAACCTACTATGGCTACACCTTC; CDR3 protein: CASSPRDRQTYYGYTF
J gene: TRBJ1-2; D gene: -; V gene: TRBV7-9; CDR3 DNA: TGTGCCAGCAGCCCCGGGACACAAGGACTTGGCTACACCTTC; CDR3 protein: CASSPGTQGLGYTF
J gene: TRBJ2-3; D gene: -; V gene: TRBV6-6; CDR3 DNA: TGTGCCAGCAGTTCACCGGGACGGGGGACAGATACGCAGTATTTT; CDR3 protein: CASSSPGRGTDTQYF
J gene: TRBJ2-1; D gene: TRBD2; V gene: TRBV6-5; CDR3 DNA: TGTGCCAGCAGTTACTCTGCACTAGCGGGAGGGAATGAGCAGTTCTTC; CDR3 protein: CASSYSALAGGNEQFF
J gene: TRBJ1-5; D gene: -; V gene: TRBV6-1; CDR3 DNA: TGTGCCAGCAGTGAGGGGGGAAGTAGCAATCAGCCCCAGCATTTT; CDR3 protein: CASSEGGSSNQPQHF
J gene: TRBJ2-5; D gene: TRBD2; V gene: TRBV28; CDR3 DNA: TGTGCCAGCAGACCCCGGGAGGGCGCAGGGGAGACCCAGTACTTC; CDR3 protein: CASRPREGAGETQYF
J gene: TRBJ2-6; D gene: -; V gene: TRBV15; CDR3 DNA: TGTGCCACCAGCGGGGACCGGGACACCTCTCTTGGCGGGGCCAACGTCCTGACTTTC; CDR3 protein: CATSGDRDTSLGGANVLTF
J gene: TRBJ2-3; D gene: -; V gene: TRBV5-1; CDR3 DNA: TGCGCCAGCAGCTTATTTAGCGGCGATACGCAGTATTTT; CDR3 protein: CASSLFSGDTQYF
J gene: TRBJ2-5; D gene: TRBD2; V gene: TRBV28; CDR3 DNA: TGTGCCAGCAGTTCTACTTTTGTGACTAGCGGAATCGAAGAGACCCAGTACTTC; CDR3 protein: CASSSTFVTSGIEETQYF
J gene: TRBJ1-1; D gene: TRBD1; V gene: TRBV30; CDR3 DNA: TGTGCCTGCAACAGGGGGATGAACACTGAAGCTTTCTTT; CDR3 protein: CACNRGMNTEAFF
J gene: TRBJ2-7; D gene: TRBD1; V gene: TRBV15; CDR3 DNA: TGTGCCACCAGCCTCGACAGGGCCAACGCCAACGAGCAGTACTTC; CDR3 protein: CATSLDRANANEQYF
J gene: TRBJ1-4; D gene: -; V gene: TRBV15; CDR3 DNA: TGTGCCACCAGCAGTACGACAGTCCATGAAAAACTGTTTTTT; CDR3 protein: CATSSTTVHEKLFF
J gene: TRBJ1-2; D gene: TRBD1; V gene: TRBV6-1; CDR3 DNA: TGTGCCAGCAGTAAGAGCGGGACAGGTTGGGTTGGCTACACCTTC; CDR3 protein: CASSKSGTGWVGYTF